This TCR beta chain was sequenced in a study of cytomegalovirus exposure and HLA in healthy donors. Regarding the study as a whole: In a later analysis, TCR beta V- and J-gene trimming showed a link to a missense DCLRE1C variant.

With 60 Vbeta and 13 Jbeta primers, the PCR was carried out. Libraries were prepared by immunoSEQ multiplex PCR; TCRdb keeps only in-frame clonotypes and omits some of them. Of a few hundred thousand clones listed, 80% to 90% are singletons. In this sample, this clone turned up a few times. The antigen is undetermined. The sample consisted of PBMCs. The clonotype originates from a young man in good health and CMV-seronegative.

The CDR3 DNA sequence: TGTGCCAGCAGCGTGGGAGGGGGGGCATGGGATGAGCAGTTCTTC. Protein sequence: CASSVGGGAWDEQFF. This chain joins TRBV5-6 and TRBJ2-1; maybe TRBD2 (7 bases). The CDR3 sequence is 15 residues long. Looked up from germline, CDR1 is SGHDT and CDR2 is YYEEEE. The V gene lost 4 bases and the J gene lost 8 bases, with 19 bases spanning the gap.